Following are 29 T cell receptor beta chains from one sample sequenced in a study of cytomegalovirus exposure and HLA in healthy donors (dated by TCRdb to the late 2010s). Library method: the immunoSEQ multiplex PCR assay. In TCRdb, the immuneACCESS table is reduced to in-frame sequences with V and J assigned. These tables do not hold every clone; where another copy was compared, an unresolved V gene accounts for under half, and the others remain unexplained. For this sample there are about 130,000 clones; around 86% appear just once. Together, the top ten hold more than 1.5% of the sample. Sequenced sample: PBMCs. The receptor set was obtained from a young woman in good health and CMV-seronegative.

The V gene is TRBV10-1, the J gene TRBJ2-7; 10 nucleotides align to TRBD1. This CDR3 contains 13 residues. The germline CDR1 and CDR2 sequences are WNHNN and SYGVQD (reference sequence). With V trimmed by 6 bases and J by 3 bases, 2 bases remained unmatched. The CDR3 region is CASRRDRGYEQYF. CDR3 nucleotide sequence: TGCGCCAGCAGAAGGGACAGGGGCTACGAGCAGTACTTC.

The chain recombines TRBV18 with TRBJ2-7, with D uncertain. The V end lost 0 bases, the J end lost 0 bases, and 9 bases lay between the germline ends. The CDR3 runs 15 residues. CDR1 is KGHSH and CDR2 is LQKENI in the germline V gene. CDR3 sequence reads: CASSPPSEISYEQYF. CDR3 nucleotides: TGTGCCAGCTCACCACCCAGCGAGATCTCCTACGAGCAGTACTTC. Supplemented by reference TRBV18 and TRBJ2-7, the full variable domain reads NAGVMQNPRHLVRRRGQEARLRCSPMKGHSHVYWYRQLPEEGLKFMVYLQKENIIDESGMPKERFSAEFPKEGPSILRIQQVVRGDSAAYFCASSPPSEISYEQYFGPGTRLTVT.

This chain joins TRBV6-4 and TRBJ2-1; 9 bases line up with TRBD1. Germline V lookup: CDR1 MRHNA, CDR2 SNTAGT. This CDR3 region has 15 residues. V lost 0 bases to trimming and J lost 3 bases; unmatched junction nucleotides: 0. The CDR3: CASSDSTGGYNEQFF. In DNA, the CDR3 is TGTGCCAGCAGTGACTCGACAGGGGGCTACAATGAGCAGTTCTTC.

The chain uses TRBV2 and TRBJ2-2; a weak D match, TRBD2 (5 bases). Germline V CDR1 and CDR2: SNHLY, FYNNEI. The CDR3 covers 16 residues. Trimming took 5 bases from V and 7 from J, leaving 20 bases between them. CDR3 nucleotide sequence: TGTGCCAGCAGTCGACGGACTCCGCCGGGTGGCGGGGAGCTGTTTTTT. Protein sequence: CASSRRTPPGGGELFF.

This clone has only one observation. The chain links TRBV7-8 to TRBJ2-3; the match to TRBD2 covers 10 bases. CDR1 SGHVS and CDR2 FQNEAQ come from the germline V gene. Germline trimming cut 0 bases from V and 0 bases from J; bases unmatched to any gene: 3. The CDR3 is made up of 17 amino acids. The CDR3 DNA is TGTGCCAGCAGCTTAGCGGTAGCGGGAGGTAGCACAGATACGCAGTATTTT. Translated: CASSLAVAGGSTDTQYF.

CDR3 nucleotide sequence: TGCGCCAGCAGGGCACCGGGACTAGCGGGCTCAGTGGAGCAGTTCTTC. It yields the protein CASRAPGLAGSVEQFF. This chain joins TRBV4-1 and TRBJ2-1; 12 bases line up with TRBD2. This CDR3 region has 16 residues. With V trimmed by 6 bases and J by 10 bases, 13 bases remained unmatched. The germline V gene encodes CDR1 MGHRA and CDR2 YSYEKL.

The chain combines TRBV11-3 with TRBJ1-4; a weak D match, TRBD1 (6 bases). CDR1 SGHNT and CDR2 YENEEA come from the germline V gene. V dropped 3 bases and J dropped 7 bases, with 15 bases sitting between them. The CDR3 length is 15 residues. CDR3 coding DNA: TGTGCCAGCAGCTTGAACGGGGGGCGCGGTGAAAAACTGTTTTTT. It yields the protein CASSLNGGRGEKLFF.

The V call is TRBV6-6, the J call TRBJ2-7; 7 positions agree with TRBD2. The CDR3 loop spans 15 amino acids. After removal of 6 bases from V and 0 bases from J, the junction contained 8 bases not matched to a gene. Germline V gives CDR1 MNHNY, CDR2 SVGAGI (reference sequence). The CDR3 region is CASSPRDYSSYEQYF. The CDR3, as DNA: TGTGCCAGCAGCCCCCGGGACTATAGCTCCTACGAGCAGTACTTC.

This clone was observed a handful of times. J is TRBJ2-2 and V is TRBV7-9; no firm D call. The CDR3 has 14 amino acids. Germline CDR1 and CDR2: SEHNR and FQNEAQ (reference sequence). Trimming took off 2 bases at V and 0 bases at J, with 4 bases between the two ends. The CDR3 sequence is CASSLHTNTGELFF. The CDR3 DNA reads TGTGCCAGCAGCTTACACACGAACACCGGGGAGCTGTTTTTT.

V is TRBV5-1 and J is TRBJ1-1; maybe TRBD1 (6 bases). The CDR3 sequence is 15 residues long. Germline loops: CDR1 SGHRS, CDR2 YFSETQ. V lost 0 bases to trimming and J lost 1 base, with 10 bases between them. The CDR3 reads CASSLGGGENTEAFF. CDR3 nucleotides: TGCGCCAGCAGCTTGGGAGGGGGTGAGAACACTGAAGCTTTCTTT.

This chain uses TRBV20-1 with TRBJ2-5; D is ambiguous. CDR1 DFQATT and CDR2 SNEGSKA come from the germline V gene (reference sequence). This CDR3 has 10 amino acids. V was clipped by 3 bases and J by 5 bases, with 4 bases between them. Here the CDR3 reads CSASMETQYF. The CDR3 nucleotides read TGCAGTGCTAGCATGGAGACCCAGTACTTC.

The gene calls are TRBV5-1 and TRBJ2-7; D is undetermined. The V gene's germline CDR1 is SGHRS and CDR2 YFSETQ. CDR3 length equals 11 residues. Trimming pared 4 bases from V and 3 bases from J, leaving 5 bases between. The CDR3 bases are TGCGCCAGCAGCCTTTACTACGAGCAGTACTTC. Its translation is CASSLYYEQYF. Supplemented by reference TRBV5-1 and TRBJ2-7, the full variable domain reads KAGVTQTPRYLIKTRGQQVTLSCSPISGHRSVSWYQQTPGQGLQFLFEYFSETQRNKGNFPGRFSGRQFSNSRSEMNVSTLELGDSALYLCASSLYYEQYFGPGTRLTVT.

The V call is TRBV28, the J call TRBJ1-2; D gene unclear. V was shortened by 6 bases and J by 5 bases, with 10 bases between the two germline ends. Germline CDR1 is MDHEN and CDR2 is SYDVKM. The length of the CDR3 is 12 residues. For the CDR3, the DNA is TGTGCCAGCAGGAGGGATGAGTATGGCTACACCTTC. The encoded protein is CASRRDEYGYTF.

The J gene is TRBJ1-1, the V gene TRBV28; 7 nucleotides line up with TRBD1. V lost 4 bases to trimming and J lost 1 base; unmatched junction nucleotides: 0. Germline V lookup: CDR1 MDHEN, CDR2 SYDVKM. The CDR3 has 13 amino acids. The chain's CDR3 is CASSYRGNTEAFF. The CDR3 nucleotides read TGTGCCAGCAGTTACAGGGGGAACACTGAAGCTTTCTTT.

The V and J genes are TRBV19 and TRBJ2-5; 7 bases map to TRBD1. Germline-derived CDR1 and CDR2 are LNHDA and SQIVND (reference sequence). The CDR3 spans 16 residues. With 4 bases clipped from V and 2 bases from J, the junction kept 10 bases outside the gene matches. The CDR3 DNA is TGTGCCAGTAGTACCCGACAGGGATCGGGGCAAGAGACCCAGTACTTC. Its protein is CASSTRQGSGQETQYF. The full variable domain, with the rest looked up from reference TRBV19 and TRBJ2-5, is DGGITQSPKYLFRKEGQNVTLSCEQNLNHDAMYWYRQDPGQGLRLIYYSQIVNDFQKGDIAEGYSVSREKKESFPLTVTSAQKNPTAFYLCASSTRQGSGQETQYFGPGTRLLVL.

The V call is TRBV5-4, the J call TRBJ1-1; a weak D match, TRBD1 (5 bases). V gave up 0 bases and J gave up 5 bases, with 8 bases separating them. Germline V CDR1 and CDR2: SGHNT, YYREEE (reference sequence). The CDR3 totals 13 residues. In DNA, the CDR3 is TGTGCCAGCAGCTTGGTAGCAGGGACTGAAGCTTTCTTT. Its translation: CASSLVAGTEAFF.

The CDR3 is CSGGHLNTEAFF. The CDR3 region has the DNA TGCAGCGGGGGACACCTGAACACTGAAGCTTTCTTT. This sequence joins TRBV29-1 and TRBJ1-1; D is perhaps TRBD1 (6 bases). Deletions cut 7 bases from V and 0 bases from J, with 9 bases between. This CDR3 contains 12 residues. Looked up from germline, CDR1 is SQVTM and CDR2 is ANQGSEA. The variable domain in full, with the rest retrieved from reference TRBV29-1 and TRBJ1-1, is SAVISQKPSRDICQRGTSLTIQCQVDSQVTMMFWYRQQPGQSLTLIATANQGSEATYESGFVIDKFPISRPNLTFSTLTVSNMSPEDSSIYLCSGGHLNTEAFFGQGTRLTVV.

The chain has TRBV6-5 and TRBJ1-1; 9 nucleotides agree with TRBD1. Germline CDR1 MNHEY, CDR2 SVGAGI. After removal of 6 bases from V and 4 bases from J, the junction contained 6 bases not matched to a gene. This CDR3 has 14 residues. For the CDR3, the DNA is TGTGCCAGCAGACAGGGGGCCGGTACCACTGAAGCTTTCTTT. It specifies CASRQGAGTTEAFF.

V and J are TRBV11-3 and TRBJ2-7, with TRBD1 matching 7 bases. CDR1 and CDR2 from the germline V gene are SGHNT and YENEEA. With 3 bases clipped from V and 1 base from J, the junction kept 3 bases outside the gene matches. The CDR3 contains 14 residues. CDR3 protein: CASSFGQVSYEQYF. CDR3 DNA: TGTGCCAGCAGCTTTGGACAGGTGTCCTACGAGCAGTACTTC.

The V and J genes are TRBV4-1 and TRBJ2-7; 9 bases align to TRBD2. CDR3 length: 16 residues. V gave up 2 bases and J gave up 4 bases; unmatched junction bases: 9. Germline CDR1 is MGHRA and CDR2 is YSYEKL. The CDR3 reads CASSQTLAGVGYEQYF. In nucleotides, the CDR3 is TGCGCCAGCAGCCAAACGTTAGCGGGAGTAGGTTACGAGCAGTACTTC.

The chain is built from TRBV6-1 and TRBJ2-5; D may be TRBD2 (6 bases). Trimming shortened V by 2 bases and J by 12 bases, and 13 bases separated the two germline ends. This CDR3 has 12 amino acids. Germline V gene sequence: CDR1 MNHNS, CDR2 SASEGT. CDR3 coding DNA: TGTGCCAGCAGTGAACTCGGGGGACGGAAGTACTTC. Translated: CASSELGGRKYF.

The chain uses TRBV19 and TRBJ2-7, with D possibly matching TRBD1 (5 bases). The CDR3 runs 14 residues. V dropped 1 base and J dropped 5 bases, with 12 bases sitting between them. Germline loops: CDR1 LNHDA, CDR2 SQIVND (reference sequence). This CDR3 is CASSIAQGSDEQYF. Written as DNA, the CDR3 is TGTGCCAGTAGTATAGCGCAGGGTAGTGACGAGCAGTACTTC.

The rearrangement links TRBV19 to TRBJ2-1, with a tentative D call TRBD2 (5 bases). The CDR3 is 17 amino acids. CDR1 and CDR2 from the germline V gene are LNHDA and SQIVND (reference sequence). V lost 3 bases to trimming and J lost 5 bases, with 20 bases between them. CDR3 bases: TGTGCCAGTAGTATTACCCTCTGGTCCGGGATCAACAATGAGCAGTTCTTC. Its translation is CASSITLWSGINNEQFF.

This clone appeared a few times. The V gene is TRBV20-1, the J gene TRBJ1-2; 11 nucleotides match TRBD1. With V trimmed by 3 bases and J by 10 bases, 1 base remained unmatched. Germline CDR1 DFQATT, CDR2 SNEGSKA (reference sequence). The CDR3 has 11 residues. CDR3 residues: CSARGQGVYTF. The CDR3 nucleotides read TGCAGTGCTAGGGGACAGGGGGTCTACACCTTC.

The chain couples TRBV6-1 to TRBJ2-7; D is possibly TRBD2 (5 bases). The CDR3 loop spans 12 amino acids. V shed 10 bases and J shed 3 bases, with 13 bases lying between them. Germline-derived CDR1 and CDR2 are MNHNS and SASEGT. The CDR3 is CATEGRRYEQYF. The CDR3 DNA is TGTGCCACCGAGGGTCGCCGCTACGAGCAGTACTTC.

The chain couples TRBV10-3 to TRBJ1-1, with 9 bases matching TRBD1. Germline values: CDR1 ENHRY, CDR2 SYGVKD. V shed 11 bases and J 9 bases; nucleotides not matched to a gene: 7. The CDR3 has 11 amino acids. In DNA, the CDR3 is TGTGCCGTAGTCGGACAGGGGCAAGCTTTCTTT. It encodes CAVVGQGQAFF.

V usage is TRBV7-6 and J usage is TRBJ2-6, with D perhaps TRBD2 (6 bases). V was trimmed by 5 bases and J by 0 bases, leaving 17 bases between them. Germline V lookup: CDR1 SGHVS, CDR2 FNYEAQ. This CDR3 is built from 18 residues. The chain's CDR3 is CASSPWALEGSGANVLTF. CDR3 sequence (DNA): TGTGCCAGCAGCCCCTGGGCCCTGGAGGGCTCTGGGGCCAACGTCCTGACTTTC.

The rearrangement links TRBV28 to TRBJ2-3; tentatively, D is TRBD2 (6 bases). The germline CDR1 and CDR2 sequences are MDHEN and SYDVKM. The CDR3 is 14 amino acids. With 8 bases removed from V and 3 bases from J, the gap between germline ends came to 15 bases. The CDR3 loop is CASFLAGRTDTQYF. The CDR3 DNA reads as TGTGCCAGCTTCTTGGCGGGAAGGACAGATACGCAGTATTTT.

The genes are TRBV30 and TRBJ1-1; D ambiguous. Germline lookup yields CDR1 GTSNPN and CDR2 SVGIG (reference sequence). V gave up 0 bases and J gave up 7 bases, with 6 bases separating them. The CDR3 covers 11 residues. CDR3 sequence (DNA): TGTGCCTGGAGTGTTAAGCTTGAAGCTTTCTTT. Its translation: CAWSVKLEAFF.